Below, 6 T cell receptor beta chains from the same sample are listed, as sequenced in a study of T cell repertoires in cytomegalovirus infection. TCRdb processed the reads anew with MiXCR; each CDR3 protein has one entry. In the table there are roughly 90,000 distinct CDR3 sequences, around 25% of which are singletons. No cognate antigen is known for these TCRs. Material: CD8+ T cells from cultured PBMCs, obtained from culture after CMV antigen stimulation. These receptors were taken from a human donor in good health (CMV status not recorded). Some clones in this sample may be carry-over from other donors' samples.

The J gene is TRBJ2-5, the V gene TRBV6-5, with TRBD2 as a possible D gene (7 bases). This CDR3 has 14 amino acids. Germline CDR1 is MNHEY and CDR2 is SVGAGI. V was pared by 2 bases and J by 4 bases, with 11 bases between. The CDR3 DNA reads as TGTGCCAGCAGTTACGCGGGGGCGGGAGAGACCCAGTACTTC. It codes for CASSYAGAGETQYF.

The rearrangement joins TRBV19 to TRBJ1-5; D is unresolved. CDR3 length: 15 residues. With 1 base removed from V and 0 bases from J, the gap between germline ends came to 7 bases. Germline values: CDR1 LNHDA, CDR2 SQIVND (reference sequence). CDR3 DNA: TGTGCCAGTAGTATAGGGGGAGATAGCAATCAGCCCCAGCATTTT. Amino acid sequence: CASSIGGDSNQPQHF.

This chain joins TRBV7-6 and TRBJ2-3, with 8 bases matching TRBD1. In germline, CDR1 is SGHVS, CDR2 FNYEAQ. The trim removed 2 bases at V and 1 base at J, leaving 5 bases unmatched. The CDR3 loop spans 16 amino acids. The CDR3 loop reads CASSLRAGGGTDTQYF. The CDR3 DNA reads as TGTGCCAGCAGCTTAAGGGCAGGGGGCGGCACAGATACGCAGTATTTT.

Many counts were recorded for this clonotype. The genes are TRBV6-2 or TRBV6-3 and TRBJ1-2; D remains unclear. V lost 2 bases, J lost 0 bases, and 7 bases lay in between. Germline V lookup: CDR1 MNHEY, CDR2 SVGEGT. The CDR3 is 14 residues long. DNA of the CDR3: TGTGCCAGCAGTTACCCGCCTTCTAACTATGGCTACACCTTC. Protein sequence: CASSYPPSNYGYTF.

This clonotype was recorded at least ten times. This sequence joins TRBV27 and TRBJ1-4, with D possibly matching TRBD1 (6 bases). CDR3 length equals 13 residues. Germline V gene sequence: CDR1 MNHEY, CDR2 SMNVEV (reference sequence). Trimming pared 3 bases from V and 7 bases from J, leaving 9 bases between. The CDR3 sequence: CASSFGGAEKLFF. CDR3 sequence (DNA): TGTGCCAGCAGTTTTGGGGGGGCTGAAAAACTGTTTTTT.

This clonotype was observed a handful of times. The genes are TRBV6-1 and TRBJ1-2, with a weak D call TRBD1 (6 bases). The germline V gene encodes CDR1 MNHNS and CDR2 SASEGT. The CDR3 contains 13 residues. With 7 bases removed from V and 8 bases from J, the gap between germline ends came to 17 bases. CDR3 loop: CASNNNRARGYTF. The CDR3 DNA sequence: TGTGCCAGCAACAATAACAGGGCGCGGGGCTACACCTTC.